This TCR beta chain was captured by sequencing in a study of T cells in localized non-small cell lung cancer. Whole-study results and caveats: Appearances in adjacent lung were noted for a median 57 of the top 100 tumor clones. A single tumor region was sequenced, leaving heterogeneity possible.

The uninvolved lung lay at least 2 cm from the tumor margin and lacked atypia. Between the trimmed V and J ends, which lost 0 bases and 5 bases, there was a span of 10 bases. The CDR3 is made up of 14 amino acids. Germline V gene data show CDR1 as LNHNV and CDR2 as YYDKDF (reference sequence). Produced via immunoSEQ multiplex PCR; TCRdb's table is partial and in-frame only. The table lists under 2,000 clones, around 21% of them singletons, with approximately 8.3% in the top ten. Of note for this clone: The antigen remains unidentified.

The sample here was normal lung tissue next to the tumor, taken before any cancer treatment. The sequence came from a woman aged 35 to 69 with stage I lung adenocarcinoma. V and J are TRBV15 and TRBJ1-2; D may be TRBD1 (5 bases). Written as DNA, the CDR3 is TGTGCCACCAGCAGAGATGGGGGTCAGTATGGCTACACCTTC. Protein sequence: CATSRDGGQYGYTF.